Listed here are 14 T cell receptor beta chains from one sample, sequenced in a study of beta chain features in type 1 diabetes (dated by TCRdb to the late 2010s). The library was made by the immunoSEQ multiplex PCR assay. All of the isolated RNA was reverse transcribed with the High Capacity cDNA Reverse Transcription Kit, so expressed TCRB transcripts were sequenced. TCRdb retrieved this table from immuneACCESS and kept in-frame rearrangements only. Not all clones are present; in checked studies, unresolved V genes account for under half, and no reason is known for the remainder. Present in this sample are hundreds of thousands of clones, about 14% of which were seen just once. The ten top clones hold nearly 0.04% of the sample. Overall results and qualifications from the work: Type 1 diabetes patients showed a moderate but significant shortening of TCRB CDR3 length in all four CD4+ subsets.

No antigen has been identified for these receptors. Sequencing was performed on naive CD4+ T cells from blood. The sample's cell subset or site label, decoded: true naive CD4+ T cells. The receptors derive from a man aged 18 to 29 with type 1 diabetes.

This clone was detected only a few times. The chain links TRBV25-1 to TRBJ2-4; D remains unclear. The germline gives CDR1 MGHDK, CDR2 SYGVNS. Trimming took off 3 bases at V and 6 bases at J, with 12 bases between the two ends. The CDR3 length is 14 residues. The CDR3 nucleotides are TGTGCCAGCAGTGACCCGCGGTCAGGAAACATTCAGTACTTC. Protein product: CASSDPRSGNIQYF.

In DNA, the CDR3 is TGTGCCAGCAGCGTTAGACTAGCTGAGAGCTCCTACAATGAGCAGTTCTTC. Its translation is CASSVRLAESSYNEQFF. The chain carries TRBV4-2 and TRBJ2-1; TRBD2 agrees at 7 bases. The length of the CDR3 is 17 residues. V shed 5 bases and J 0 bases; nucleotides not matched to a gene: 10. Germline CDR1 LGHNA, CDR2 YNFKEQ.

This clone was picked up a small number of times. The chain uses TRBV7-2 and TRBJ1-2; 7 nucleotides match TRBD1. The CDR3 is made up of 15 amino acids. With 4 bases clipped from V and 6 bases from J, the junction kept 11 bases outside the gene matches. Per the germline V gene, CDR1 is SGHTA and CDR2 is FQGNSA. CDR3 coding DNA: TGTGCCAGCAGCTCGCTCCCCCAGGGGGGTAATGGCTACACCTTC. Its translation: CASSSLPQGGNGYTF.

There are a few counts of this clone. The chain links TRBV7-2 to TRBJ1-2, with D hard to call. The CDR3 has 14 residues. The V and J ends lost 4 bases and 8 bases respectively, with 17 bases between them. In germline, CDR1 is SGHTA, CDR2 FQGNSA. DNA for the CDR3: TGTGCCAGCAGCTCAATGTCGGACTTGGAAGGCTACACCTTC. Translating gives CASSSMSDLEGYTF. The variable domain in full, completed from reference TRBV7-2 and TRBJ1-2, reads GAGVSQSPSNKVTEKGKDVELRCDPISGHTALYWYRQSLGQGLEFLIYFQGNSAPDKSGLPSDRFSAERTGGSVSTLTIQRTQQEDSAVYLCASSSMSDLEGYTFGSGTRLTVV.

This clone was observed a few times. J is TRBJ2-3 and V is TRBV18; no clear D. V gave up 2 bases and J gave up 2 bases, with 14 bases separating them. The CDR3 length is 16 residues. In germline, CDR1 is KGHSH, CDR2 LQKENI. This CDR3 reads CASSPARMSNTDTQYF. Here the CDR3 DNA reads TGTGCCAGCTCACCAGCGCGGATGAGTAACACAGATACGCAGTATTTT.

This clone was seen more than once but under ten times. The chain couples TRBV19 to TRBJ2-7; D is ambiguous. The CDR3 runs 15 residues. V was clipped by 5 bases and J by 2 bases, with 16 bases between them. CDR1 is LNHDA and CDR2 is SQIVND in the germline V gene (reference sequence). In nucleotides, the CDR3 is TGTGCCAGTAGTTCAGCAACTCAAGGGACCTACGAGCAGTACTTC. Translated, it gives CASSSATQGTYEQYF.

This clone was observed a handful of times. J is TRBJ1-5 and V is TRBV14; D remains ambiguous. Germline V gene lookup returns CDR1 SGHDN and CDR2 FVKESK. CDR3 size: 13 residues. V was clipped by 2 bases and J by 11 bases, with 13 bases between them. Written as DNA, the CDR3 is TGTGCCAGCAGCCAATTATTGGGTTCGACCCAGCATTTT. Its protein product is CASSQLLGSTQHF.

V is TRBV18 and J is TRBJ2-1; 7 nucleotides match TRBD2. CDR3 length: 16 residues. Per the germline V gene, CDR1 is KGHSH and CDR2 is LQKENI. The trim removed 4 bases at V and 7 bases at J, leaving 13 bases unmatched. For the CDR3, the DNA is TGTGCCAGCTCACTCCAATTGGGGCTAGCGGAGAATGAGCAGTTCTTC. Amino acid sequence: CASSLQLGLAENEQFF.

In its sample, this clone was seen a few times. This chain uses TRBV4-3 with TRBJ1-2; TRBD1 matches at 8 bases. CDR1 LGHNA and CDR2 YSLEER come from the germline V gene. This CDR3 spans 15 amino acids. Losses at the gene ends were 2 bases for V and 5 bases for J; bases not matched to a gene: 7. CDR3 coding DNA: TGCGCCAGCAGCCAAAATCCGGGACAGGTTTATGGCTACACCTTC. The encoded protein is CASSQNPGQVYGYTF.

This clone turned up a few times. The sample contains more than one DNA sequence encoding this CDR3. CDR3 coding DNA: TGCGCCAGCAGCCAAGAGCGGGGGCCGTACAATGAGCAGTTCTTC. Translation gives CASSQERGPYNEQFF. This chain joins TRBV4-1 and TRBJ2-1, with D possibly being TRBD2 (7 bases). Trimming stripped 0 bases from V and 4 bases from J, with 10 bases between. CDR1 and CDR2 (germline): MGHRA, YSYEKL. This CDR3 spans 15 amino acids.

A note on this clone: Other DNA sequences of this sample code for an identical CDR3. The V call is TRBV5-1, the J call TRBJ2-7; 8 bases map to TRBD1. This CDR3 has 12 amino acids. Germline V CDR1 and CDR2: SGHRS, YFSETQ. J lost 7 bases, V lost 4 bases, and 4 bases had no gene match. The CDR3 nucleotides read TGCGCCAGCAGCCCGGACAGGGATGAGCAGTACTTC. Its translation is CASSPDRDEQYF.

The chain has TRBV11-1 and TRBJ2-1, with D perhaps matching TRBD1 or TRBD2 (5 bases each). CDR1 is SGHAT and CDR2 is FQDESV in the germline V gene (reference sequence). Trimming shortened V by 5 bases and J by 0 bases, and 17 bases separated the two germline ends. This CDR3 is built from 17 residues. Written as DNA, the CDR3 is TGTGCCAGCAGCCCACAACCTCGGGGCAGCTCCTACAATGAGCAGTTCTTC. It encodes CASSPQPRGSSYNEQFF.

This clone was recorded a few times. The V call is TRBV2, the J call TRBJ2-1; 8 positions agree with TRBD2. J lost 7 bases, V lost 5 bases, and 4 bases had no gene match. CDR1 and CDR2 (germline): SNHLY, FYNNEI. This CDR3 region has 13 residues. DNA of the CDR3: TGTGCCAGCAGTTCAAGCGGGGGAAATGAGCAGTTCTTC. Its protein product is CASSSSGGNEQFF.

The chain carries TRBV18 and TRBJ1-6, with 8 bases identical to TRBD1. The CDR3 spans 15 residues. V lost 6 bases, J lost 7 bases, and 8 bases stayed unmatched. Germline V gene sequence: CDR1 KGHSH, CDR2 LQKENI. The CDR3 loop reads CASSYGQGTNSPLHF. CDR3 nucleotides: TGTGCCAGCTCTTATGGACAGGGTACGAATTCACCCCTCCACTTT.